This T cell receptor (beta chain) was documented in a study of technical replicates of blood from several donors. Libraries were prepared by immunoSEQ multiplex PCR; TCRdb keeps only in-frame clonotypes and omits some of them. This table holds about 83,000 clones, just over 90% found once. The receptor was derived from a human donor in good health. The specimen was T cells isolated from PBMCs.

CDR3 sequence: CSVEESGTEAFF. For the CDR3, the DNA is TGCAGCGTTGAAGAATCGGGGACTGAAGCTTTCTTT. The chain links TRBV29-1 to TRBJ1-1; no clear D gene. V shed 0 bases and J shed 5 bases, with 7 bases lying between them. The CDR3 totals 12 residues. Germline assignment: CDR1 SQVTM and CDR2 ANQGSEA.